The 24 T cell receptor beta chains in this list originate from one sample, sequenced in a study of chemoradiotherapy in HPV16-positive cancers. Only in-frame clones appear in the TCRdb table, and some are missing; sequencing was by immunoSEQ multiplex PCR. The sample yields more than 9,000 clones, nearly 90% seen once. Sampling was carried out from a patient who underwent chemoradiotherapy. Every receptor here comes from a human donor with HPV-associated anogenital cancer.

This clone was detected once. The V call is TRBV5-1, the J call TRBJ2-3, with 7 positions matching TRBD2. The CDR3 runs to 16 residues. V lost 1 base and J lost 1; bases outside the gene matches: 6. Per the germline V gene, CDR1 is SGHRS and CDR2 is YFSETQ. The CDR3 nucleotides are TGCGCCAGCAGCTTGTTGCAGGGAGGGGGCACAGATACGCAGTATTTT. Amino acid sequence: CASSLLQGGGTDTQYF. Using reference TRBV5-1 and TRBJ2-3 for the parts outside the CDR3, the full variable domain is KAGVTQTPRYLIKTRGQQVTLSCSPISGHRSVSWYQQTPGQGLQFLFEYFSETQRNKGNFPGRFSGRQFSNSRSEMNVSTLELGDSALYLCASSLLQGGGTDTQYFGPGTRLTVL.

The chain is built from TRBV5-1 and TRBJ1-1; no definite D call. This CDR3 has 15 amino acids. Trimming left V 4 bases short and J 1 base short, with 14 bases between. Germline V gene sequence: CDR1 SGHRS, CDR2 YFSETQ. In nucleotides, the CDR3 is TGCGCCAGCAGCCTACAGTCCATGGGGAACACTGAAGCTTTCTTT. Translation gives CASSLQSMGNTEAFF.

The V call is TRBV7-8, the J call TRBJ2-2, with D possibly matching TRBD1 (5 bases). Germline V gene data show CDR1 as SGHVS and CDR2 as FQNEAQ. The CDR3 contains 15 residues. Trimming left V 1 base short and J 5 bases short, with 11 bases between. In nucleotides, the CDR3 is TGTGCCAGCAGCTTAGTGGCAGGGCGGACCGGGGAGCTGTTTTTT. Translating it yields CASSLVAGRTGELFF.

This chain connects TRBV19 to TRBJ2-5; 9 bases fit TRBD1. Germline V CDR1 and CDR2: LNHDA, SQIVND (reference sequence). Losses at the gene ends were 3 bases for V and 5 bases for J; bases not matched to a gene: 1. The CDR3 is 13 residues long. Here the CDR3 reads CASSIGTGETQYF. The DNA for the CDR3 is TGTGCCAGTAGTATCGGGACAGGGGAGACCCAGTACTTC.

This clone showed up just once. The chain carries TRBV2 and TRBJ2-1; D possibly corresponds to TRBD2 (6 bases). V was shortened by 9 bases and J by 0 bases, with 15 bases between the two germline ends. The CDR3 consists of 15 residues. The germline V gene has CDR1 SNHLY and CDR2 FYNNEI. The CDR3 spells CASPPGLSSYNEQFF. The CDR3 nucleotides are TGTGCCAGTCCTCCGGGACTTAGCTCCTACAATGAGCAGTTCTTC.

J is TRBJ1-1 and V is TRBV5-1; 11 bases line up with TRBD1. Looked up from germline, CDR1 is SGHRS and CDR2 is YFSETQ. The CDR3 is made up of 17 amino acids. V shed 3 bases and J 0 bases; nucleotides not matched to a gene: 7. The CDR3 nucleotides are TGCGCCAGCAGCTACGGACAGGGGGCTCAGATGAACACTGAAGCTTTCTTT. Protein: CASSYGQGAQMNTEAFF.

This chain connects TRBV18 to TRBJ2-1; no clear D gene. Germline CDR1 reads KGHSH; CDR2 reads LQKENI. Between the trimmed V and J ends, which lost 3 bases and 4 bases, there was a span of 4 bases. The CDR3 contains 12 residues. The chain's CDR3 is CASSPRYNEQFF. CDR3 DNA: TGTGCCAGCTCACCGCGTTACAATGAGCAGTTCTTC.

The chain employs TRBV2 and TRBJ1-2; TRBD1 is a possible D gene (5 bases). The V gene lost 1 base and the J gene lost 5 bases, with 29 bases spanning the gap. The CDR3 consists of 20 residues. Looked up from germline, CDR1 is SNHLY and CDR2 is FYNNEI. The CDR3 region is CASSEGIGPGISTLPYGYTF. The DNA for the CDR3 is TGTGCCAGCAGTGAAGGAATTGGGCCAGGGATCTCGACACTACCTTATGGCTACACCTTC.

The chain couples TRBV25-1 to TRBJ1-1; tentative D call: TRBD1 (5 bases). Germline assignment: CDR1 MGHDK and CDR2 SYGVNS. The CDR3 sequence is 15 residues long. V was trimmed by 1 base and J by 1 base, leaving 10 bases between them. The CDR3 nucleotides read TGTGCCAGCAGTGAATGGCGCCAGGGGAACACTGAAGCTTTCTTT. This translates into CASSEWRQGNTEAFF.

The chain is built from TRBV7-6 and TRBJ2-1, with D perhaps TRBD1 or TRBD2 (6 bases each). Germline V CDR1 and CDR2: SGHVS, FNYEAQ. Trimming removed 8 bases from V and 5 bases from J, with 13 bases in between. This CDR3 is built from 13 residues. CDR3 nucleotides: TGTGCCAGCGGTGAGGGGGGTCACAATGAGCAGTTCTTC. It translates to CASGEGGHNEQFF.

V gene TRBV19 combines with J gene TRBJ1-2; no firm D call. The CDR3 is made up of 11 amino acids. Deletions cut 7 bases from V and 2 bases from J, with 5 bases between. Germline CDR1 reads LNHDA; CDR2 reads SQIVND (reference sequence). The CDR3 sequence: CASKRNYGYTF. CDR3 coding DNA: TGTGCCAGTAAACGAAACTATGGCTACACCTTC.

V usage is TRBV11-3 and J usage is TRBJ2-7; D is possibly TRBD2 (5 bases). This CDR3 comprises 15 residues. V was shortened by 6 bases and J by 3 bases, with 18 bases between the two germline ends. Germline assignment: CDR1 SGHNT and CDR2 YENEEA. CDR3 DNA: TGTGCCAGCAGTTCCTCCGGGGAGAGACACTACGAGCAGTACTTC. Protein product: CASSSSGERHYEQYF.

The chain has TRBV25-1 and TRBJ2-3; the D is unclear. The V gene lost 4 bases and the J gene lost 6 bases, with 8 bases spanning the gap. The CDR3 is 12 amino acids. Germline V CDR1 and CDR2: MGHDK, SYGVNS. Written as DNA, the CDR3 is TGTGCCAGCAGTGGGATCGGCGATACGCAGTATTTT. Translation gives CASSGIGDTQYF.

The rearrangement joins TRBV19 to TRBJ1-2; tentatively, D is TRBD1 (6 bases). The CDR3 consists of 14 residues. CDR1 LNHDA and CDR2 SQIVND come from the germline V gene (reference sequence). Between the trimmed V and J ends, which lost 5 bases and 2 bases, there was a span of 12 bases. Here the CDR3 DNA reads TGTGCCAGTAGTTCTGGAACAGGGAACTATGGCTACACCTTC. Translated: CASSSGTGNYGYTF. Together with reference TRBV19 and TRBJ1-2, the CDR3 gives the full variable domain: DGGITQSPKYLFRKEGQNVTLSCEQNLNHDAMYWYRQDPGQGLRLIYYSQIVNDFQKGDIAEGYSVSREKKESFPLTVTSAQKNPTAFYLCASSSGTGNYGYTFGSGTRLTVV.

V usage is TRBV29-1 and J usage is TRBJ1-2, with 10 positions matching TRBD1. This CDR3 has 18 amino acids. J gave up 0 bases and V 1 base, and 11 bases lay outside the gene matches. Per the germline V gene, CDR1 is SQVTM and CDR2 is ANQGSEA. CDR3 nucleotides: TGCAGCGTTGAAGTTTGGACAGGGGGAAACAAGCCTAACTATGGCTACACCTTC. As protein: CSVEVWTGGNKPNYGYTF.

Here the CDR3 reads CASSPQGREGLSLPGANVLTF. The DNA of the CDR3 is TGCGCCAGCAGCCCCCAGGGGAGGGAGGGCCTCTCTCTGCCTGGGGCCAACGTCCTGACTTTC. The chain joins TRBV5-1 to TRBJ2-6, with D possibly TRBD2 on 7 matching bases. CDR1 is SGHRS, CDR2 YFSETQ, per germline. CDR3 size: 21 residues. The ends were cut back, 4 bases at V and 2 bases at J, with 28 bases in the middle.

A single count supports this clone. The gene calls are TRBV6-1 and TRBJ1-2; D not certain. Trimming took 0 bases from V and 8 from J, leaving 10 bases between them. Germline CDR1 and CDR2: MNHNS and SASEGT. CDR3 length: 13 residues. The CDR3 nucleotides are TGTGCCAGCAGTGAAGCCCCAGGATACGGCTACACCTTC. Encoded protein: CASSEAPGYGYTF.

J is TRBJ2-1 and V is TRBV5-1; 9 nucleotides match TRBD2. Looked up from germline, CDR1 is SGHRS and CDR2 is YFSETQ. The CDR3 length is 15 residues. The trim removed 2 bases at V and 4 bases at J, leaving 4 bases unmatched. The CDR3 sequence is CASSFSGGLYNEQFF. CDR3 coding DNA: TGCGCCAGCAGCTTTAGCGGGGGTCTATACAATGAGCAGTTCTTC.

The chain carries TRBV7-2 and TRBJ2-3; D may match TRBD1 or TRBD2 (6 bases each). The CDR3 spans 15 residues. Trimming shortened V by 1 base and J by 8 bases, and 16 bases separated the two germline ends. CDR1 is SGHTA, CDR2 FQGNSA, per germline. The CDR3, as DNA: TGTGCCAGCAGCTTAGGGGGTCAAGGGGGAGGTACGCAGTATTTT. As protein: CASSLGGQGGGTQYF.

The genes are TRBV19 and TRBJ1-5; 7 positions agree with TRBD1. Per the germline V gene, CDR1 is LNHDA and CDR2 is SQIVND (reference sequence). Germline trimming cut 9 bases from V and 0 bases from J; bases unmatched to any gene: 17. This CDR3 spans 18 amino acids. The CDR3 sequence is CASKNRDRMSYSNQPQHF. As DNA, the CDR3 is TGTGCCAGCAAAAACCGGGACAGAATGTCCTATAGCAATCAGCCCCAGCATTTT. Together with reference TRBV19 and TRBJ1-5, the CDR3 gives the full variable domain: DGGITQSPKYLFRKEGQNVTLSCEQNLNHDAMYWYRQDPGQGLRLIYYSQIVNDFQKGDIAEGYSVSREKKESFPLTVTSAQKNPTAFYLCASKNRDRMSYSNQPQHFGDGTRLSIL.

The rearrangement joins TRBV6-6 to TRBJ2-7, with 12 bases identical to TRBD2. The germline CDR1 and CDR2 sequences are MNHNY and SVGAGI (reference sequence). The CDR3 length is 16 residues. The J segment lost 2 bases and the V segment lost 2 bases, leaving 4 bases of the junction unmatched. The CDR3 spells CASSYPGLAGTYEQYF. Here the CDR3 DNA reads TGTGCCAGCAGTTACCCCGGACTAGCGGGGACCTACGAGCAGTACTTC.

The chain has TRBV5-1 and TRBJ2-2, with 7 bases that match TRBD1. Germline CDR1 reads SGHRS; CDR2 reads YFSETQ. With 4 bases clipped from V and 4 bases from J, the junction kept 4 bases outside the gene matches. CDR3 length equals 14 residues. This CDR3 reads CASSVTGSTGELFF. CDR3 coding DNA: TGCGCCAGCAGCGTGACAGGGTCCACCGGGGAGCTGTTTTTT.

The CDR3 coding sequence is TGTGCCAGCAGCGGGACGGGGGGAGTTCTCAGAGAGCAGTTCTTC. Protein sequence: CASSGTGGVLREQFF. The J gene is TRBJ2-1, the V gene TRBV5-6; 7 bases are shared with TRBD2. Germline values: CDR1 SGHDT, CDR2 YYEEEE. Germline trimming cut 4 bases from V and 10 bases from J; bases unmatched to any gene: 14. The CDR3 loop spans 15 amino acids.

The chain joins TRBV5-4 to TRBJ1-1; 7 positions match TRBD1. The CDR3 is 15 amino acids. J lost 4 bases, V lost 1 base, and 7 bases had no gene match. Germline V CDR1 and CDR2: SGHNT, YYREEE (reference sequence). CDR3 region: CASSLRAGGGTEAFF. CDR3 DNA: TGTGCCAGCAGCTTGCGGGCAGGGGGTGGCACTGAAGCTTTCTTT.